This TCR beta chain was sequenced for a study of shared clonotypes between healthy human individuals. Study background: Each donor's CD8 memory used one plate, CD8 naive two, each CD4 subset three. Regarding the study as a whole: Relative to clonotypes present in all four donors, those not shared had lower generation probabilities.

CD45RO-negative cells were positively selected for CCR7, leaving out terminally differentiated effector memory CD45RA+ cells. Deep-level running was used for the assay. Sequenced by immunoSEQ multiplex PCR; TCRdb stores in-frame clones only, minus some. The sample shows about 1,800,000 clones, about 95% of them seen only once. Comment on this clone: Its antigen is unidentified.

The clonotype originates from a man between 18 and 29 years old in good health. Sequencing was done on a sample of naive CD8+ T cells sorted from blood.

The CDR3 is CASSPGHSQETQYF. The CDR3 DNA reads as TGTGCCAGCAGCCCGGGACACAGCCAAGAGACCCAGTACTTC. The chain has TRBV7-9 and TRBJ2-5; D is perhaps TRBD1 (6 bases). Germline V CDR1 and CDR2: SEHNR, FQNEAQ (reference sequence). CDR3 size: 14 residues. Deletions cut 5 bases from V and 1 base from J, with 11 bases between. Full variable domain (remainder filled in from reference TRBV7-9 and TRBJ2-5): DTGVSQNPRHKITKRGQNVTFRCDPISEHNRLYWYRQTLGQGPEFLTYFQNEAQLEKSRLLSDRFSAERPKGSFSTLEIQRTEQGDSAMYLCASSPGHSQETQYFGPGTRLLVL.